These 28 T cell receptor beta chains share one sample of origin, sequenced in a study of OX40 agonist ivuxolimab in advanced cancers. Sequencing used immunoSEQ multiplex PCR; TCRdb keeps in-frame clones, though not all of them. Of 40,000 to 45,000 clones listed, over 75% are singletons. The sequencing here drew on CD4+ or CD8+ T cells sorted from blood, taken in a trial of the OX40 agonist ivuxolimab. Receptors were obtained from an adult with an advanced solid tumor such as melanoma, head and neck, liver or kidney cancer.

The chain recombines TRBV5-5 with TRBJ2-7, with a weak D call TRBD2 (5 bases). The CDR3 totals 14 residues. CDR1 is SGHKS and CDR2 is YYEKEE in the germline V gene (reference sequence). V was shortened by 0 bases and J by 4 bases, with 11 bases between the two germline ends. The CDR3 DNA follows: TGTGCCAGCAGCTTGGTCGGGGTCGGGTACGAGCAGTACTTC. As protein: CASSLVGVGYEQYF. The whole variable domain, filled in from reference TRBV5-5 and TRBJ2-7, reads DAGVTQSPTHLIKTRGQQVTLRCSPISGHKSVSWYQQVLGQGPQFIFQYYEKEERGRGNFPDRFSARQFPNYSSELNVNALLLGDSALYLCASSLVGVGYEQYFGPGTRLTVT.

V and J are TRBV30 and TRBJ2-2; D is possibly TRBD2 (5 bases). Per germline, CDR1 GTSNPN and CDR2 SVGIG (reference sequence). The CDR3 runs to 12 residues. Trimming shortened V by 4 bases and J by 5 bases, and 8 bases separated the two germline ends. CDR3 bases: TGTGCCTGGACGCCGGGGACCGGGGAGCTGTTTTTT. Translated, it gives CAWTPGTGELFF. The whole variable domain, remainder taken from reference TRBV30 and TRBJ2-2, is SQTIHQWPATLVQPVGSPLSLECTVEGTSNPNLYWYRQAAGRGLQLLFYSVGIGQISSEVPQNLSASRPQDRQFILSSKKLLLSDSGFYLCAWTPGTGELFFGEGSRLTVL.

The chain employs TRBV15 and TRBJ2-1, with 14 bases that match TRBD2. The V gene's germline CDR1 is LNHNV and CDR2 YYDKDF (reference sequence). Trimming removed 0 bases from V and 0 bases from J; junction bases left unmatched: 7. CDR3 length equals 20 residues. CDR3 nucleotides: TGTGCCACCAGCAGAGATGGAAGGACTAGCGGGGGGAGCTCCTACAATGAGCAGTTCTTC. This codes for CATSRDGRTSGGSSYNEQFF.

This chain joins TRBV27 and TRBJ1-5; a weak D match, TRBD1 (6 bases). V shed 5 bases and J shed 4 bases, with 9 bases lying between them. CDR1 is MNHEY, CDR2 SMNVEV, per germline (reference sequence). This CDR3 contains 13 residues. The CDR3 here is CASSQGLNQPQHF. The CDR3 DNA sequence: TGTGCCAGCAGTCAGGGGTTGAATCAGCCCCAGCATTTT.

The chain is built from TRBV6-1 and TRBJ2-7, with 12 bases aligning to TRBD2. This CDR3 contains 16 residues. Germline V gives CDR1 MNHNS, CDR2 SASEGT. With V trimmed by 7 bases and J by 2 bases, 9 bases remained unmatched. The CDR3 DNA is TGTGCCAGCACTGACCTACTAGCGGGAGGCGCCTACGAGCAGTACTTC. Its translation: CASTDLLAGGAYEQYF.

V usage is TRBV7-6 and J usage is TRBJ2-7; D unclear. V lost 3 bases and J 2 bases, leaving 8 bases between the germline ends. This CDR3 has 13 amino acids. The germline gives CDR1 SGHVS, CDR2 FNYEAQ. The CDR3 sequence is CASSLSAAYEQYF. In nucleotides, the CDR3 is TGTGCCAGCAGCTTGTCCGCGGCCTACGAGCAGTACTTC. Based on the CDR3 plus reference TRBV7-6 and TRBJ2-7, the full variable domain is GAGVSQSPRYKVTKRGQDVALRCDPISGHVSLYWYRQALGQGPEFLTYFNYEAQQDKSGLPNDRFSAERPEGSISTLTIQRTEQRDSAMYRCASSLSAAYEQYFGPGTRLTVT.

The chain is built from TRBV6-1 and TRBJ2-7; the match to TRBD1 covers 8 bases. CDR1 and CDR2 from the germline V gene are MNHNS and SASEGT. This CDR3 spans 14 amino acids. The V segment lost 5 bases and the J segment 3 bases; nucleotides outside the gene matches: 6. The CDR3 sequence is CASSPTGVRYEQYF. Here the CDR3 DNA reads TGTGCCAGCAGTCCGACAGGGGTCCGCTACGAGCAGTACTTC.

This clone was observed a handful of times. The CDR3 protein is CASSVEQGISTEAFF. In DNA, the CDR3 is TGTGCCAGCAGCGTAGAACAGGGAATCTCCACTGAAGCTTTCTTT. This chain uses TRBV9 with TRBJ1-1; D possibly corresponds to TRBD1 (6 bases). The CDR3 is 15 residues long. The germline CDR1 and CDR2 sequences are SGDLS and YYNGEE. Trimming took off 0 bases at V and 4 bases at J, with 13 bases between the two ends.

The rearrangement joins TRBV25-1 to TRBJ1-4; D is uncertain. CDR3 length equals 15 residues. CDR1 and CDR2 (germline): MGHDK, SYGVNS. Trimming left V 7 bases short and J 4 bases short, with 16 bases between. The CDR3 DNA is TGTGCCAGCACCGGGTCCAGGCAATATAATGAAAAACTGTTTTTT. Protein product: CASTGSRQYNEKLFF.

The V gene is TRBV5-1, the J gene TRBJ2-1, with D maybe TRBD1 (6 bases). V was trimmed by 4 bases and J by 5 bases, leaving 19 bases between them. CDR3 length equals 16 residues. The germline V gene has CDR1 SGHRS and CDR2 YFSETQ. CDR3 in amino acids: CASSQGYRFPDNEQFF. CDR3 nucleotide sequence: TGCGCCAGCAGCCAGGGGTACAGGTTCCCGGACAATGAGCAGTTCTTC.

DNA for the CDR3: TGTGCCAGCACTCAGATGGACCGGGACGGAGATACGCAGTATTTT. This gives the protein CASTQMDRDGDTQYF. The chain is built from TRBV6-5 and TRBJ2-3, with D perhaps TRBD1 or TRBD2 (5 bases each). The ends were cut back, 7 bases at V and 5 bases at J, with 19 bases in the middle. CDR1 is MNHEY and CDR2 is SVGAGI in the germline V gene. CDR3 length: 15 amino acids.

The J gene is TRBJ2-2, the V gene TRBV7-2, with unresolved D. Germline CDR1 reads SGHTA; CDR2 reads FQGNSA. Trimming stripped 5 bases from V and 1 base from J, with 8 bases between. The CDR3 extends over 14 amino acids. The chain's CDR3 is CASSQQRNTGELFF. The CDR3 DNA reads TGTGCCAGCAGCCAACAGAGGAACACCGGGGAGCTGTTTTTT.

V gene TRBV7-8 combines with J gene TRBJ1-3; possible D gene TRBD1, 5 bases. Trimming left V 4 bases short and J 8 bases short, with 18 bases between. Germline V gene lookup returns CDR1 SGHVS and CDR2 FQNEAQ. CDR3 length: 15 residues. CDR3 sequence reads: CASSSSGGREYTIYF. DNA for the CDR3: TGTGCCAGCAGCTCCTCCGGAGGCAGGGAATACACCATATATTTT.

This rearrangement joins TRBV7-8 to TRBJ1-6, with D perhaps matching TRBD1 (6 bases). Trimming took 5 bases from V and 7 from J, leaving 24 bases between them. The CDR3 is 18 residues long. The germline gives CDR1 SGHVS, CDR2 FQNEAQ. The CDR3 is CASSDGRISGTFNSPLHF. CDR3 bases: TGTGCCAGCAGCGACGGTCGGATCTCCGGGACATTCAATTCACCCCTCCACTTT.

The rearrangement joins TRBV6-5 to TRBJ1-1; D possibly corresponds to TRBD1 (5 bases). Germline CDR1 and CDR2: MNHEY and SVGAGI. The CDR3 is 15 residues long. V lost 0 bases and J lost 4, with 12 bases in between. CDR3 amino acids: CASSYSAGLGTEAFF. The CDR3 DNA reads TGTGCCAGCAGTTACTCTGCAGGGCTTGGCACTGAAGCTTTCTTT.

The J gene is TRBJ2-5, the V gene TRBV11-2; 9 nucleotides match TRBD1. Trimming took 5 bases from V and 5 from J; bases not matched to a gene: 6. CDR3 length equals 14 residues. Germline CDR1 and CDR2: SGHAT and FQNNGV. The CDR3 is CASSQTGGGETQYF. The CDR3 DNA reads TGTGCCAGCAGCCAAACAGGGGGCGGCGAGACCCAGTACTTC.

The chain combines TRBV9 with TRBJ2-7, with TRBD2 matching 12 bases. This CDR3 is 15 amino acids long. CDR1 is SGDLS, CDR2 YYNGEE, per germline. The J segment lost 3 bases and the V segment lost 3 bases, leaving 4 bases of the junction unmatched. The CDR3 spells CASSARLAGVYEQYF. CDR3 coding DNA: TGTGCCAGCAGCGCCCGACTAGCGGGGGTCTACGAGCAGTACTTC. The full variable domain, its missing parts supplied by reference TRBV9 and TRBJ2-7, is DSGVTQTPKHLITATGQRVTLRCSPRSGDLSVYWYQQSLDQGLQFLIQYYNGEERAKGNILERFSAQQFPDLHSELNLSSLELGDSALYFCASSARLAGVYEQYFGPGTRLTVT.

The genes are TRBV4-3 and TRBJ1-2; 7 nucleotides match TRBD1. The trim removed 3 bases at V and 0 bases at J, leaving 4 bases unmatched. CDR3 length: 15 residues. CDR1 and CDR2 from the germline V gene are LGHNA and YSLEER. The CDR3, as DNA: TGCGCCAGCAGCCAGCCGACAGGGCCTAACTATGGCTACACCTTC. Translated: CASSQPTGPNYGYTF.

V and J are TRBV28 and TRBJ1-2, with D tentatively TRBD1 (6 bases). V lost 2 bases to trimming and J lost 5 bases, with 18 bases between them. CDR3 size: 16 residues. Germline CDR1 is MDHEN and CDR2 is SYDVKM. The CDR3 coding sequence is TGTGCCAGCAGTTTAGGGGGGGCCGATTCCCATTATGGCTACACCTTC. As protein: CASSLGGADSHYGYTF.

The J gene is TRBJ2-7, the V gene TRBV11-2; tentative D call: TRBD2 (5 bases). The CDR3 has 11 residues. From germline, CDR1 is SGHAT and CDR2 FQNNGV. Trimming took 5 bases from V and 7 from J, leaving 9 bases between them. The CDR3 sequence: CASSGELEQYF. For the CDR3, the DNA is TGTGCCAGCAGCGGGGAGTTAGAGCAGTACTTC.

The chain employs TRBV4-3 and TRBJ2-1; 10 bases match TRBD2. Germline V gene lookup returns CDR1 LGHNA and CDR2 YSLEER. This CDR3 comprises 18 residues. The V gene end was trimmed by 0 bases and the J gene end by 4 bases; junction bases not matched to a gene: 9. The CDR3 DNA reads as TGCGCCAGCAGCCAAGAGCCCTGGACTAGCGGAGGATACAATGAGCAGTTCTTC. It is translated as CASSQEPWTSGGYNEQFF.

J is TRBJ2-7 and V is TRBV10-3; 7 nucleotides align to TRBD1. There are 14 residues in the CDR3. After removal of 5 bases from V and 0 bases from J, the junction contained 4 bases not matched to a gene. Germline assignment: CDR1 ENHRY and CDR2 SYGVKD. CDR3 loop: CAISQTGPSYEQYF. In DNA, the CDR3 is TGTGCCATCAGTCAGACAGGGCCCTCCTACGAGCAGTACTTC.

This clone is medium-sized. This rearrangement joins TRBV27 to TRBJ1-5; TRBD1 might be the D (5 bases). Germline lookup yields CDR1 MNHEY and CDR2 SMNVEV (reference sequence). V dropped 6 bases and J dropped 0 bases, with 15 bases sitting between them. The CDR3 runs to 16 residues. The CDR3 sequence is CASSPSWGHSNQPQHF. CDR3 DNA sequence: TGTGCCAGCAGCCCTTCCTGGGGCCATAGCAATCAGCCCCAGCATTTT.

The CDR3 here is CALQRGSTDTQYF. The CDR3 DNA reads as TGTGCCTTACAGCGGGGTAGCACAGATACGCAGTATTTT. V usage is TRBV30 and J usage is TRBJ2-3; 7 bases fit TRBD2. The germline V gene encodes CDR1 GTSNPN and CDR2 SVGIG (reference sequence). The CDR3 runs 13 residues. Trimming took 7 bases from V and 0 from J; bases not matched to a gene: 4. Using reference TRBV30 and TRBJ2-3 for the parts outside the CDR3, the full variable domain is SQTIHQWPATLVQPVGSPLSLECTVEGTSNPNLYWYRQAAGRGLQLLFYSVGIGQISSEVPQNLSASRPQDRQFILSSKKLLLSDSGFYLCALQRGSTDTQYFGPGTRLTVL.

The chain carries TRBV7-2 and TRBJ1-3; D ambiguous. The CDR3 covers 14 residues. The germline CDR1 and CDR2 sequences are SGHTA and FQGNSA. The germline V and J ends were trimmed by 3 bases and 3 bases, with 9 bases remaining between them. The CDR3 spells CASSFNSIGNTIYF. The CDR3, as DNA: TGTGCCAGCAGCTTCAACAGTATTGGAAACACCATATATTTT.

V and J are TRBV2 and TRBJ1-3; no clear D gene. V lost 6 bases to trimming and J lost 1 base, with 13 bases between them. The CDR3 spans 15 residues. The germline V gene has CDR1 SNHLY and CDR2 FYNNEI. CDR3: CASRESVYSGNTIYF. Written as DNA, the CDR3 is TGTGCCAGCAGAGAGTCCGTTTATTCTGGAAACACCATATATTTT.

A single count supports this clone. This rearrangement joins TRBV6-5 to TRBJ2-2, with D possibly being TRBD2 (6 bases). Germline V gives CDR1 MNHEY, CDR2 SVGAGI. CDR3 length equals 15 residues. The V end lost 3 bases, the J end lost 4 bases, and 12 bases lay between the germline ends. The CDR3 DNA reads TGTGCCAGCAGTTATTTAGCGGAGGCCACCGGGGAGCTGTTTTTT. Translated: CASSYLAEATGELFF.

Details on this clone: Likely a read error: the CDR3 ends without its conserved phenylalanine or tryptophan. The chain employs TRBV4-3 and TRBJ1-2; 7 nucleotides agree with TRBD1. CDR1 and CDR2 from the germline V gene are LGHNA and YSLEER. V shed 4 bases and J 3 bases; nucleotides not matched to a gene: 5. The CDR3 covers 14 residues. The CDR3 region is CASSPGGADYGYTL. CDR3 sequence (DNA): TGCGCCAGCAGCCCAGGGGGGGCGGACTATGGCTACACCCTC.